This paragraph reports one TCR beta chain. Its antigen is still unknown. Cultured CD4+ T-cell DNA underwent Oncomine TCR Beta short-read sequencing. MiXCR was run by TCRdb on the PCR reads, yielding one entry per CDR3 protein. This table holds fewer than 15,000 distinct CDR3 sequences, around 50% found once. This sample was included in a study of vaccination and CD4 T cells after COVID-19. Study context: Six males and four females, two of them Hispanic, were enrolled as convalescents.

CDR1 DFQATT and CDR2 SNEGSKA come from the germline V gene (reference sequence). The CDR3 runs 13 residues. Losses at the gene ends were 6 bases for V and 5 bases for J; bases not matched to a gene: 10. Treatment here: approximately nine-day PBMC culture with coronavirus spike peptide pools or control peptides (ViraFEST assay). The TCR originated in a human donor who had recovered from COVID-19. Sequencing used CD4+ T cells from blood, cultured in vitro. V gene TRBV20-1 combines with J gene TRBJ2-7; 7 bases match TRBD1. For the CDR3, the DNA is TGCAGTGCCACCCCCGGACAGGACGACGAGCAGTACTTC. Translated, it gives CSATPGQDDEQYF.